This is a list of T cell receptor beta chains from one sample in a study of shared clonotypes between healthy human individuals. The assay was immunoSEQ multiplex PCR, and TCRdb's table has in-frame clones only and misses some. The sample holds 1.5 million to 2.5 million clones, 85% to 95% seen once. Sequences were obtained from naive CD8+ T cells sorted from blood. The receptor set was obtained from a young man in good health. The CDR3 runs from the conserved cysteine through the conserved F or W. D genes are given only for firm matches. Rows give clone size only sometimes, using once, few, many, or a class for an expanded clone.

d_gene: NA; v_gene: TRBV5-8; abundance: NA; j_gene: TRBJ2-3; CDR3nt: TGTGCCAGCAGTCCAGTCACAGATACGCAGTATTTT; CDR3aa: CASSPVTDTQYF
d_gene: NA; v_gene: TRBV5-4; abundance: few; j_gene: TRBJ2-3; CDR3nt: TGTGCCAGCAGTAACAGGGAAAATACGCAGTATTTT; CDR3aa: CASSNRENTQYF
d_gene: NA; v_gene: TRBV29-1; abundance: NA; j_gene: TRBJ1-2; CDR3nt: TGCAGCGTTGTCGGCGGGTTTTCTAACTATGGCTACACCTTC; CDR3aa: CSVVGGFSNYGYTF
d_gene: NA; v_gene: TRBV2; abundance: NA; j_gene: TRBJ1-6; CDR3nt: TGTGCCAGCAGTGAGTATACAGGGACCAATTCACCCCTCCACTTT; CDR3aa: CASSEYTGTNSPLHF
d_gene: NA; v_gene: TRBV5-1; abundance: NA; j_gene: TRBJ2-1; CDR3nt: TGCGCCAGCAGCTTGAAAAGCTCCTACAATGAGCAGTTCTTC; CDR3aa: CASSLKSSYNEQFF
d_gene: NA; v_gene: TRBV7-8; abundance: NA; j_gene: TRBJ2-7; CDR3nt: TGTGCCAGCAGCTCTTTCGAAAGCGTCAGCTCCTACGAGCAGTACTTC; CDR3aa: CASSSFESVSSYEQYF
d_gene: TRBD2; v_gene: TRBV5-8; abundance: NA; j_gene: TRBJ2-7; CDR3nt: TGTGCCAGCAGCTGGCGGACTAGCGGAGTTAGCTCCTACGAGCAGTACTTC; CDR3aa: CASSWRTSGVSSYEQYF
d_gene: NA; v_gene: TRBV6-1; abundance: once; j_gene: TRBJ2-2; CDR3nt: TGTGCCAGCAGCTGGGGGAACACCGGGGAGCTGTTTTTT; CDR3aa: CASSWGNTGELFF
d_gene: NA; v_gene: TRBV2; abundance: once; j_gene: TRBJ1-6; CDR3nt: TGTGCCAGCAGTGACGCCGCCTATTCACCCCTCCACTTT; CDR3aa: CASSDAAYSPLHF
d_gene: NA; v_gene: TRBV5-1; abundance: NA; j_gene: TRBJ1-2; CDR3nt: TGCGCCAGCAGCCCCGACAGCCATGGCTACACCTTC; CDR3aa: CASSPDSHGYTF
d_gene: NA; v_gene: TRBV27; abundance: NA; j_gene: TRBJ2-1; CDR3nt: TGTGCCAGCAGTCGCCCCGATGAGAATGAGCAGTTCTTC; CDR3aa: CASSRPDENEQFF
d_gene: NA; v_gene: TRBV11-2; abundance: few; j_gene: TRBJ1-1; CDR3nt: TGTGCCAGCAGCTTAAATGAGGGATTGAGGTCTGAAGCTTTCTTT; CDR3aa: CASSLNEGLRSEAFF
d_gene: NA; v_gene: TRBV7-9; abundance: NA; j_gene: TRBJ2-7; CDR3nt: TGTGCCAGCAGCTCGACCGTCGGATGGCCCCCCGAGCAGTACTTC; CDR3aa: CASSSTVGWPPEQYF
d_gene: NA; v_gene: TRBV6-5; abundance: NA; j_gene: TRBJ2-1; CDR3nt: TGTGCCAGCAGTCAAGACGGCTCCTCCTACAATGAGCAGTTCTTC; CDR3aa: CASSQDGSSYNEQFF
d_gene: NA; v_gene: TRBV2; abundance: NA; j_gene: TRBJ2-1; CDR3nt: TGTGCCAGCAGTGGGGATGAGCAGTTCTTC; CDR3aa: CASSGDEQFF
d_gene: NA; v_gene: TRBV4-1; abundance: NA; j_gene: TRBJ2-1; CDR3nt: TGCGCCAGCAGCCCAAGATCAAACTCTAACAATGAGCAGTTCTTC; CDR3aa: CASSPRSNSNNEQFF
d_gene: NA; v_gene: TRBV7-9; abundance: NA; j_gene: TRBJ2-3; CDR3nt: TGTGCCAGCAGCTTATTAAGTCCTCTCACAGATACGCAGTATTTT; CDR3aa: CASSLLSPLTDTQYF
d_gene: NA; v_gene: TRBV6-5; abundance: few; j_gene: TRBJ1-2; CDR3nt: TGTGCCAGCAGAGACAGGTTCGGGGAAGGCTACACCTTC; CDR3aa: CASRDRFGEGYTF
d_gene: TRBD1; v_gene: TRBV9; abundance: NA; j_gene: TRBJ2-2; CDR3nt: TGTGCCAGCAGCGTAGGGGGACAGCCTTCGAACACCGGGGAGCTGTTTTTT; CDR3aa: CASSVGGQPSNTGELFF
d_gene: NA; v_gene: TRBV9; abundance: NA; j_gene: TRBJ2-7; CDR3nt: TGTGCCAGCAGCGTCATGGGGGCTGACGAGCAGTACTTC; CDR3aa: CASSVMGADEQYF
d_gene: NA; v_gene: TRBV10-3; abundance: NA; j_gene: TRBJ1-3; CDR3nt: TGTGCCATCAGCCCTGATCGGGAAGGTGGAAACACCATATATTTT; CDR3aa: CAISPDREGGNTIYF
d_gene: NA; v_gene: TRBV4-3; abundance: NA; j_gene: TRBJ2-7; CDR3nt: TGCGCCAGCAGCCAGGGTATTAGCCACTCCTACGAGCAGTACTTC; CDR3aa: CASSQGISHSYEQYF
d_gene: NA; v_gene: TRBV7-9; abundance: NA; j_gene: TRBJ1-2; CDR3nt: TGTGCCTGCGGGACCTATGGCTACACCTTC; CDR3aa: CACGTYGYTF
d_gene: TRBD2; v_gene: TRBV11-2; abundance: NA; j_gene: TRBJ2-5; CDR3nt: TGTGCCAGCAGCTTCCATCTAGCGGAAGAGACCCAGTACTTC; CDR3aa: CASSFHLAEETQYF
d_gene: NA; v_gene: TRBV7-8; abundance: NA; j_gene: TRBJ1-2; CDR3nt: TGTGCCAGCAGCCCCCTCCATGCCGTTCTCTATGGCTACACCTTC; CDR3aa: CASSPLHAVLYGYTF
d_gene: NA; v_gene: TRBV7-9; abundance: NA; j_gene: TRBJ2-5; CDR3nt: TGTGCCAGCAGCTTAGATCAGGCATCCCTCTGGGGAGAGACCCAGTACTTC; CDR3aa: CASSLDQASLWGETQYF
d_gene: NA; v_gene: TRBV6-1; abundance: NA; j_gene: TRBJ1-4; CDR3nt: TGTGCCAGCAGTGAACGGGACACGGAAGTTTACGAAAAACTGTTTTTT; CDR3aa: CASSERDTEVYEKLFF
d_gene: NA; v_gene: TRBV4-3; abundance: NA; j_gene: TRBJ1-2; CDR3nt: TGCGCCAGCAGTCCAGTTCAGGGAAGGGGTGGCTACACCTTC; CDR3aa: CASSPVQGRGGYTF
d_gene: NA; v_gene: TRBV28; abundance: NA; j_gene: TRBJ1-4; CDR3nt: TGTGCCAGCAGTTTATTGGCAGGACTTAATGAAAAACTGTTTTTT; CDR3aa: CASSLLAGLNEKLFF
d_gene: NA; v_gene: TRBV4-2; abundance: NA; j_gene: TRBJ2-1; CDR3nt: TGTGCCAGCAGCCGCCGGGAACTCGACAATGAGCAGTTCTTC; CDR3aa: CASSRRELDNEQFF
d_gene: NA; v_gene: TRBV6-5; abundance: NA; j_gene: TRBJ2-7; CDR3nt: TGTGCCAGCAGTCCCGACAGTTCCTACGAGCAGTACTTC; CDR3aa: CASSPDSSYEQYF
d_gene: TRBD1; v_gene: TRBV30; abundance: NA; j_gene: TRBJ1-1; CDR3nt: TGTGCCTGGAGCGATAAGACAGGGATTAACACTGAAGCTTTCTTT; CDR3aa: CAWSDKTGINTEAFF
d_gene: NA; v_gene: TRBV30; abundance: NA; j_gene: TRBJ2-4; CDR3nt: TGTGCCTGGACCTCCGGGGGCCAAAACATTCAGTACTTC; CDR3aa: CAWTSGGQNIQYF
d_gene: NA; v_gene: TRBV13; abundance: NA; j_gene: TRBJ1-2; CDR3nt: TGTGCCAGCAGCTTAGGAAGGGGGTATGGTCTTTTCGATGGCTACACCTTC; CDR3aa: CASSLGRGYGLFDGYTF
d_gene: TRBD1; v_gene: TRBV27; abundance: NA; j_gene: TRBJ2-7; CDR3nt: TGTGCCAGCAGTTTATCGGTGACAGGGGCCTACGAGCAGTACTTC; CDR3aa: CASSLSVTGAYEQYF
d_gene: NA; v_gene: TRBV19; abundance: NA; j_gene: TRBJ1-1; CDR3nt: TGTGCCAGTAGTAGTGGGACCACTACTGAAGCTTTCTTT; CDR3aa: CASSSGTTTEAFF
d_gene: NA; v_gene: TRBV9; abundance: NA; j_gene: TRBJ2-1; CDR3nt: TGTGCCAGCAGCGTAACAGGGACCTCCTCATGGGAGCAGTTCTTC; CDR3aa: CASSVTGTSSWEQFF
d_gene: NA; v_gene: TRBV27; abundance: NA; j_gene: TRBJ1-6; CDR3nt: TGTGCCAGCAGTTTTGTGGGGACAAACTCACCCCTCCACTTT; CDR3aa: CASSFVGTNSPLHF
d_gene: NA; v_gene: TRBV19; abundance: NA; j_gene: TRBJ1-5; CDR3nt: TGTGCCAGTAGTATTCCAATTCACAGGATGACTCAGCCCCAGCATTTT; CDR3aa: CASSIPIHRMTQPQHF
d_gene: NA; v_gene: TRBV5-3; abundance: NA; j_gene: TRBJ2-7; CDR3nt: TGTGCCAGAAGCTACATGGGTTTCTCCTACGAGCAGTACTTC; CDR3aa: CARSYMGFSYEQYF
d_gene: TRBD1; v_gene: TRBV13; abundance: NA; j_gene: TRBJ1-2; CDR3nt: TGTGCCAGCAGCTTACAGGGGGCGGACTATGGCTACACCTTC; CDR3aa: CASSLQGADYGYTF